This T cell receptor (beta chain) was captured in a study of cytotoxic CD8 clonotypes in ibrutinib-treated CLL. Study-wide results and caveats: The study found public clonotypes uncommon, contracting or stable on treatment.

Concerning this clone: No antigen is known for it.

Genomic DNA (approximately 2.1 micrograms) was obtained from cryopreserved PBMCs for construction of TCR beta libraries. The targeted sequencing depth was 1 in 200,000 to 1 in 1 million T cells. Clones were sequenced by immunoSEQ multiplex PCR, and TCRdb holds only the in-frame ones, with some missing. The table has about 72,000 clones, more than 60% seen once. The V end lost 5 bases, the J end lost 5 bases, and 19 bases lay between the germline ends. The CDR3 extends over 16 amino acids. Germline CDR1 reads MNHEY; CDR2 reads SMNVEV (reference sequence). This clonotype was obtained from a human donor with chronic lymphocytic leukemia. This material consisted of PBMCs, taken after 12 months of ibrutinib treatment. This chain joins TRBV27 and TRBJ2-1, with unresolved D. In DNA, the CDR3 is TGTGCCAGCAGTCCCCGACGGTTCGGGCTAGACAATGAGCAGTTCTTC. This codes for CASSPRRFGLDNEQFF.